A single sample gave rise to the 5 T cell receptor beta chains below, sequenced in a study of T cells after yellow fever vaccination. TCRdb reanalysed the 5' RACE reads using MiXCR and keeps one entry per CDR3 protein. Here the sample spans around 250,000 distinct CDR3 sequences, less than 9% being singletons. The sample was CD4+ T cells sorted from PBMCs, taken 15 days after the yellow fever booster vaccination. These receptors were taken from a man in his thirties or forties who received the YFV17D yellow fever vaccine.

This clonotype was counted many times. This chain joins TRBV20-1 and TRBJ2-5; D might be TRBD1 (6 bases). This CDR3 has 14 residues. Deletions cut 0 bases from V and 7 bases from J, with 15 bases between. Germline V CDR1 and CDR2: DFQATT, SNEGSKA (reference sequence). CDR3 nucleotides: TGCAGTGCTAGAGATCGTCGACAGGCGGGGACCCAGTACTTC. Translated, it gives CSARDRRQAGTQYF.

Points on this clonotype: A single base separates this from a much larger clone, so it may be a read error. The chain recombines TRBV5-1 with TRBJ1-3; a weak D match, TRBD1 (5 bases). V was shortened by 3 bases and J by 6 bases, with 13 bases between the two germline ends. Germline values: CDR1 SGHRS, CDR2 YFSETQ. CDR3 size: 14 residues. The CDR3 sequence: CASSSGSAANTIYF. The CDR3 nucleotides are TGCGCCAGCAGCTCAGGGTCGGCTGCAAACACCATATATTTT. Full variable domain (outside the CDR3, taken from reference TRBV5-1 and TRBJ1-3): KAGVTQTPRYLIKTRGQQVTLSCSPISGHRSVSWYQQTPGQGLQFLFEYFSETQRNKGNFPGRFSGRQFSNSRSEMNVSTLELGDSALYLCASSSGSAANTIYFGEGSWLTVV.

The chain links TRBV12-3 or TRBV12-4 to TRBJ1-2, with TRBD1 as a possible D gene (5 bases). V lost 3 bases and J 8 bases, leaving 13 bases between the germline ends. This CDR3 comprises 13 residues. The CDR3 nucleotides read TGTGCCAGCAGTTTGGAGGGGCGCATCGGCTACACCTTC. This codes for CASSLEGRIGYTF.

This clonotype was picked up a small number of times. This chain links TRBV5-1 with TRBJ2-1, with D possibly TRBD2 on 6 matching bases. CDR3 length: 14 residues. Trimming pared 0 bases from V and 10 bases from J, leaving 14 bases between. Germline CDR1 reads SGHRS; CDR2 reads YFSETQ. CDR3 sequence: CASSLEGGKYEQFF. In nucleotides, the CDR3 is TGCGCCAGCAGCTTGGAGGGCGGGAAGTACGAGCAGTTCTTC.

This chain links TRBV12-3 or TRBV12-4 with TRBJ2-7; D is tentatively TRBD1 or TRBD2 (5 bases each). The V end was cut by 1 base, the J end by 4 bases, with 17 bases between. The CDR3 totals 16 residues. The CDR3 coding sequence is TGTGCCAGCAGTTTAGGCGCGACTGGGGGAAGGTACGAGCAGTACTTC. The encoded protein is CASSLGATGGRYEQYF.